The present T cell receptor beta chain was sequenced within a study of blood T cell repertoires in COVID-19. Study as a whole: Sample material is recorded as cDNA or gDNA derived from T cells, B-cell-depleted T cells, or PBMCs.

Per the original data handling: Amplification with reference gene primers provided the estimates of nucleated cell counts. Data came from immunoSEQ multiplex PCR; TCRdb stores just in-frame clones and leaves some out. V and J calls and clone size are those listed in that table; D and trimming were worked out from the DNA. Among around 23,000 clones listed, 80% to 95% were seen once. The ends were cut back, 6 bases at V and 4 bases at J, with 15 bases in the middle. This CDR3 comprises 14 residues. Germline V gene data show CDR1 as KGHSH and CDR2 as LQKENI. Material: peripheral blood. The clonotype comes from a human donor in a cohort sampled during active COVID-19. The chain carries TRBV18 and TRBJ1-2, with D maybe TRBD1 (6 bases). The CDR3: CASSPKGGSYGYTF. The CDR3 DNA reads TGTGCCAGCTCTCCTAAGGGGGGGAGCTATGGCTACACCTTC.